This section outlines one TCR beta chain sequence together with its context. The sample belongs to a study of blood T cell repertoires in COVID-19. Germline V gene sequence: CDR1 SGHNT, CDR2 YYREEE (reference sequence). CDR3 length equals 15 residues. The V end lost 0 bases, the J end lost 9 bases, and 13 bases lay between the germline ends. TCRdb keeps only in-frame clones here, not all; method: immunoSEQ multiplex PCR. The repertoire holds 200,000 to 250,000 clones, around 84% seen once, with about 1.4% in the top ten. The receptor comes from a middle-aged woman who had recovered from COVID-19. V usage is TRBV5-4 and J usage is TRBJ1-6; D perhaps matches TRBD1 (5 bases). Sample: peripheral blood. The DNA of the CDR3 is TGTGCCAGCAGCTTGGAGTGGGGCAGTTCTTCACCCCTCCACTTT. Its translation: CASSLEWGSSSPLHF.